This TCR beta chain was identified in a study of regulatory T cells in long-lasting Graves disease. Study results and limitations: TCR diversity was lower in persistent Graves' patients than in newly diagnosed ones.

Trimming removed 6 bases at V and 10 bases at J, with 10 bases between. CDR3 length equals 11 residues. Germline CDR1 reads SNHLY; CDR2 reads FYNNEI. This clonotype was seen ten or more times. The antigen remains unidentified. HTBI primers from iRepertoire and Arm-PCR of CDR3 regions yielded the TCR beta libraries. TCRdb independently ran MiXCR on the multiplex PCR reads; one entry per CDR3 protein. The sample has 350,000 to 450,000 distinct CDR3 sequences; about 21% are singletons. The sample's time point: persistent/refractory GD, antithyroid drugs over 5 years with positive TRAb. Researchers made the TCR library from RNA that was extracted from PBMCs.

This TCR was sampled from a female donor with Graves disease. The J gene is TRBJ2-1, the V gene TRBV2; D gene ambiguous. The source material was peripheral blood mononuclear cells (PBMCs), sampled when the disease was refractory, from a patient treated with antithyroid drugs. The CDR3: CASRVLGEQFF. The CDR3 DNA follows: TGTGCCAGCAGGGTCTTAGGCGAGCAGTTCTTC.